This T cell receptor (beta chain) was identified in a study of technical replicates of blood from a handful of donors. Generated by immunoSEQ multiplex PCR, the TCRdb table keeps only in-frame clones and is missing some. This sample has 66,000 or so clones; almost 97% occur once, and the top ten carry 0.19%. Germline V gene sequence: CDR1 ENHRY, CDR2 SYGVKD. Trimming took 7 bases from V and 4 from J, leaving 15 bases between them. The CDR3 sequence is 14 residues long. This TCR was recovered from a human donor in good health. The gene calls are TRBV10-3 and TRBJ2-3; D might be TRBD1 (6 bases). Sequencing was performed on T cells isolated from PBMCs. DNA of the CDR3: TGTGCCATCACGGGGCAGGGGATGGCAGATACGCAGTATTTT. This encodes CAITGQGMADTQYF.